Below, 30 T cell receptor beta chains from the same sample are listed, as sequenced in a study of blood T cell dynamics during melanoma immunotherapy. This table comes from immunoSEQ multiplex PCR, and its TCRdb copy is limited to in-frame clones, with some not included. The sample holds more than 800 clones, about 85% seen once. Indicated time point: week 3, after first cycle of checkpoint inhibitor. Sequenced here: cell-free DNA from blood, sampled from a patient treated with checkpoint blockade. All receptors come from a human donor with melanoma.

The rearrangement uses TRBV27 and TRBJ2-1; D is uncertain. Per germline, CDR1 MNHEY and CDR2 SMNVEV (reference sequence). The CDR3 runs to 14 residues. The ends were cut back, 5 bases at V and 4 bases at J, with 12 bases in the middle. CDR3 region: CASSARIEYNEQFF. DNA for the CDR3: TGTGCCAGCAGTGCCCGGATCGAGTACAATGAGCAGTTCTTC.

The chain joins TRBV2 to TRBJ1-4; D gene uncertain. Germline V CDR1 and CDR2: SNHLY, FYNNEI. V dropped 2 bases and J dropped 6 bases, with 10 bases sitting between them. This CDR3 spans 14 amino acids. CDR3 sequence reads: CASSEQVIDEKLFF. DNA for the CDR3: TGTGCCAGCAGTGAACAGGTGATCGATGAAAAACTGTTTTTT.

The gene calls are TRBV5-1 and TRBJ1-5; D remains ambiguous. The germline V gene has CDR1 SGHRS and CDR2 YFSETQ. CDR3 length: 13 residues. Between the trimmed V and J ends, which lost 0 bases and 4 bases, there was a span of 5 bases. CDR3 region: CASSLEANQPQHF. The CDR3 DNA sequence: TGCGCCAGCAGCTTGGAGGCTAATCAGCCCCAGCATTTT.

The rearrangement links TRBV5-1 to TRBJ2-7; 9 nucleotides align to TRBD1. V lost 4 bases and J lost 0; bases outside the gene matches: 5. This CDR3 has 15 residues. CDR1 SGHRS and CDR2 YFSETQ come from the germline V gene. The CDR3 DNA is TGCGCCAGCAGCCTGGGGACAGGGCACTCCTACGAGCAGTACTTC. Translated, it gives CASSLGTGHSYEQYF.

This clone showed up just a few times. V and J are TRBV9 and TRBJ1-4; D is unresolved. The V end was cut by 0 bases, the J end by 0 bases, with 12 bases between. The CDR3 consists of 17 residues. Per the germline V gene, CDR1 is SGDLS and CDR2 is YYNGEE. This chain's CDR3 is CASSVEGLGATNEKLFF. In nucleotides, the CDR3 is TGTGCCAGCAGCGTAGAAGGCCTCGGGGCAACTAATGAAAAACTGTTTTTT.

The V call is TRBV4-2, the J call TRBJ2-7, with 9 bases fitting TRBD2. J lost 5 bases, V lost 4 bases, and 12 bases had no gene match. Looked up from germline, CDR1 is LGHNA and CDR2 is YNFKEQ. The CDR3 contains 16 residues. The CDR3 nucleotides are TGTGCCAGCAGCCGCAATGCGGGACTAGCTGGGAACGAGCAGTACTTC. This codes for CASSRNAGLAGNEQYF.

CDR3 protein: CASSRGHGSSFVEQYF. CDR3 coding DNA: TGTGCCAGCAGCCGAGGCCACGGGAGTTCTTTCGTCGAGCAGTACTTC. The chain combines TRBV7-9 with TRBJ2-7, with D perhaps matching TRBD2 (6 bases). The germline V gene encodes CDR1 SEHNR and CDR2 FQNEAQ (reference sequence). This CDR3 has 16 residues. V was cut by 5 bases and J by 6 bases, with 23 bases left in between.

This chain joins TRBV18 and TRBJ1-1, with D maybe TRBD1 (5 bases). Between the trimmed V and J ends, which lost 6 bases and 1 base, there was a span of 12 bases. This CDR3 is 14 amino acids long. Per germline, CDR1 KGHSH and CDR2 LQKENI. The CDR3 region has the DNA TGTGCCAGCTCTCGACAGACCCAGAACACTGAAGCTTTCTTT. Translation gives CASSRQTQNTEAFF.

The chain couples TRBV19 to TRBJ2-1, with unresolved D. The V gene lost 7 bases and the J gene lost 5 bases, with 18 bases spanning the gap. The germline gives CDR1 LNHDA, CDR2 SQIVND (reference sequence). The CDR3 consists of 15 residues. In nucleotides, the CDR3 is TGTGCCAGTATGAAAGCACCCACACGGCACAATGAGCAGTTCTTC. Translation: CASMKAPTRHNEQFF.

CDR3 coding DNA: TGTGCCAGCAGTTCCCGGACTAGCCTCACAGATACGCAGTATTTT. This translates into CASSSRTSLTDTQYF. The chain recombines TRBV7-9 with TRBJ2-3; 8 bases are shared with TRBD2. With V trimmed by 6 bases and J by 2 bases, 7 bases remained unmatched. There are 15 residues in the CDR3. The germline V gene encodes CDR1 SEHNR and CDR2 FQNEAQ (reference sequence).

This clone was counted only a few times. As DNA, the CDR3 is TGTGCCAGCAGCGGACCGAGAACGAACACCGGGGAGCTGTTTTTT. As protein: CASSGPRTNTGELFF. V gene TRBV5-4 combines with J gene TRBJ2-2; D is unresolved. The V gene's germline CDR1 is SGHNT and CDR2 YYREEE (reference sequence). The ends were cut back, 4 bases at V and 0 bases at J, with 10 bases in the middle. The CDR3 is 15 amino acids.

The chain recombines TRBV14 with TRBJ2-1, with 10 nucleotides matching TRBD2. Trimming cost V 1 base and J 4 bases; bases outside gene matches: 7. The germline CDR1 and CDR2 sequences are SGHDN and FVKESK. This CDR3 has 17 amino acids. The CDR3 DNA follows: TGTGCCAGCAGCCAAGCATCGGGACTAGCGTTTTACAATGAGCAGTTCTTC. As protein: CASSQASGLAFYNEQFF.

This rearrangement joins TRBV2 to TRBJ2-1; 7 nucleotides align to TRBD2. The V segment lost 7 bases and the J segment 8 bases; nucleotides outside the gene matches: 8. This CDR3 has 13 amino acids. The germline gives CDR1 SNHLY, CDR2 FYNNEI. DNA for the CDR3: TGTGCCAGCACCCCCGGGACTAAGCATGAGCAGTTCTTC. This encodes CASTPGTKHEQFF.

This chain joins TRBV18 and TRBJ2-6; 7 positions match TRBD1. V lost 6 bases, J lost 0 bases, and 2 bases stayed unmatched. Germline V gene data show CDR1 as KGHSH and CDR2 as LQKENI. The CDR3 extends over 15 amino acids. DNA for the CDR3: TGTGCCAGCTCCGGACAGGTCTCTGGGGCCAACGTCCTGACTTTC. Its translation is CASSGQVSGANVLTF.

The chain links TRBV4-2 to TRBJ2-6; 7 positions agree with TRBD1. The CDR3 is 17 residues long. Germline CDR1 and CDR2: LGHNA and YNFKEQ. Trimming took 5 bases from V and 0 from J; bases not matched to a gene: 7. For the CDR3, the DNA is TGTGCCAGCAGCTATGGACAGGCCAGCTCTGGGGCCAACGTCCTGACTTTC. Encoded protein: CASSYGQASSGANVLTF.

The rearrangement uses TRBV7-2 and TRBJ2-7; 10 bases are a match to TRBD2. In germline, CDR1 is SGHTA, CDR2 FQGNSA. CDR3 length: 14 amino acids. J was trimmed by 6 bases and V by 3 bases; bases with no gene match: 5. The CDR3, as DNA: TGTGCCAGCAGCTTCGATTCTAGCGGGAGCGAGCAGTACTTC. This encodes CASSFDSSGSEQYF.

The chain carries TRBV27 and TRBJ1-1; D unresolved. Germline assignment: CDR1 MNHEY and CDR2 SMNVEV (reference sequence). The CDR3 extends over 14 amino acids. The V gene lost 3 bases and the J gene lost 4 bases, with 12 bases spanning the gap. The CDR3 region has the DNA TGTGCCAGCAGTTTGGCCGTTGCAGGCACTGAAGCTTTCTTT. Its protein is CASSLAVAGTEAFF.

The CDR3 protein is CASSRPDTGELFF. The CDR3 DNA sequence: TGTGCCAGCAGCCGTCCGGACACCGGGGAGCTGTTTTTT. The chain carries TRBV28 and TRBJ2-2, with D hard to call. The CDR3 is made up of 13 amino acids. V lost 6 bases, J lost 3 bases, and 8 bases lay in between. CDR1 is MDHEN, CDR2 SYDVKM, per germline.

This chain connects TRBV6-1 to TRBJ1-5; TRBD1 aligns across 9 bases. CDR1 and CDR2 (germline): MNHNS, SASEGT. The CDR3 length is 21 residues. The V gene end was trimmed by 1 base and the J gene end by 0 bases; junction bases not matched to a gene: 16. This chain's CDR3 is CASSEVIQGAGVPYSNQPQHF. CDR3 DNA: TGTGCCAGCAGTGAAGTTATACAGGGGGCGGGGGTTCCCTATAGCAATCAGCCCCAGCATTTT.

The chain combines TRBV28 with TRBJ1-6; TRBD1 might be the D (6 bases). Germline CDR1 MDHEN, CDR2 SYDVKM. The CDR3 loop spans 15 amino acids. Trimming stripped 3 bases from V and 13 bases from J, with 19 bases between. The DNA of the CDR3 is TGTGCCAGCAGTTTTCGTGTCCAGGGGCACACCCCCCTCCACTTT. This gives the protein CASSFRVQGHTPLHF.

The chain employs TRBV4-1 and TRBJ2-2; D is unclear. Between the trimmed V and J ends, which lost 1 base and 4 bases, there was a span of 16 bases. The CDR3 is 17 amino acids. Germline assignment: CDR1 MGHRA and CDR2 YSYEKL. CDR3 residues: CASSQVDLGMSTGELFF. CDR3 nucleotides: TGCGCCAGCAGCCAAGTAGACTTGGGGATGTCCACCGGGGAGCTGTTTTTT.

The chain uses TRBV11-2 and TRBJ2-7; 13 positions match TRBD2. V dropped 2 bases and J dropped 4; count of bases not matched to a gene: 5. There are 16 residues in the CDR3. From germline, CDR1 is SGHAT and CDR2 FQNNGV. This CDR3 is CASSLKGTSGMYEQYF. The CDR3 DNA is TGTGCCAGCAGCTTAAAAGGGACTAGCGGGATGTACGAGCAGTACTTC.

The gene calls are TRBV2 and TRBJ2-1; TRBD1 matches 9 bases. This CDR3 has 13 residues. From germline, CDR1 is SNHLY and CDR2 FYNNEI. Trimming cost V 7 bases and J 8 bases; bases outside gene matches: 6. The CDR3 coding sequence is TGTGCCAGCAAACGGGACAGGGTCGATGAGCAGTTCTTC. As protein: CASKRDRVDEQFF. Combining the CDR3 with reference TRBV2 and TRBJ2-1 gives the whole variable domain EPEVTQTPSHQVTQMGQEVILRCVPISNHLYFYWYRQILGQKVEFLVSFYNNEISEKSEIFDDQFSVERPDGSNFTLKIRSTKLEDSAMYFCASKRDRVDEQFFGPGTRLTVL.

V is TRBV5-1 and J is TRBJ2-7; D may be TRBD1 or TRBD2 (7 bases each). Germline V CDR1 and CDR2: SGHRS, YFSETQ. The CDR3 is 15 residues long. V shed 3 bases and J shed 4 bases, with 17 bases lying between them. The CDR3 nucleotides are TGCGCCAGCAGCTCGGGGAGGGGGCTAGAGTACGAGCAGTACTTC. Residues: CASSSGRGLEYEQYF.

This chain joins TRBV5-1 and TRBJ1-5, with D unresolved. V gave up 0 bases and J gave up 2 bases, with 9 bases separating them. CDR3 length: 15 residues. CDR1 and CDR2 (germline): SGHRS, YFSETQ. The CDR3 DNA reads as TGCGCCAGCAGCTTGGAGGTTTTAGGCAATCAGCCCCAGCATTTT. Encoded protein: CASSLEVLGNQPQHF.

The gene calls are TRBV11-1 and TRBJ2-3, with D possibly matching TRBD2 (5 bases). Germline lookup yields CDR1 SGHAT and CDR2 FQDESV (reference sequence). The ends were cut back, 5 bases at V and 3 bases at J, with 9 bases in the middle. The CDR3 length is 13 residues. CDR3 region: CASSPPGTDTQYF. CDR3 DNA: TGTGCCAGCAGCCCTCCGGGGACAGATACGCAGTATTTT.

The chain combines TRBV4-1 with TRBJ1-5; D call uncertain. Germline-derived CDR1 and CDR2 are MGHRA and YSYEKL. With 0 bases removed from V and 2 bases from J, the gap between germline ends came to 11 bases. The CDR3 is 16 amino acids. Here the CDR3 DNA reads TGCGCCAGCAGCCAAGAAGGTTGGGGAGGCAATCAGCCCCAGCATTTT. It specifies CASSQEGWGGNQPQHF.

The V and J genes are TRBV6-4 and TRBJ2-3; the D gene is possibly TRBD2 (5 bases). CDR3 size: 15 residues. V lost 3 bases, J lost 2 bases, and 12 bases lay in between. The V gene's germline CDR1 is MRHNA and CDR2 SNTAGT. The CDR3 nucleotides are TGTGCCAGCAGTGATACAGCGGACTTCACAGATACGCAGTATTTT. As protein: CASSDTADFTDTQYF.

The chain combines TRBV7-9 with TRBJ2-1, with TRBD2 identical over 8 bases. V shed 1 base and J 4 bases; nucleotides not matched to a gene: 12. CDR1 is SEHNR, CDR2 FQNEAQ, per germline (reference sequence). The CDR3 length is 18 residues. CDR3: CASSLVRSTSVPYNEQFF. Written as DNA, the CDR3 is TGTGCCAGCAGCTTAGTACGGTCGACTAGCGTTCCTTACAATGAGCAGTTCTTC.

This chain uses TRBV4-2 with TRBJ2-5, with a tentative D call TRBD1 (6 bases). The DNA end lines up better with TRBJ2-7; the J call may be wrong. Germline V CDR1 and CDR2: LGHNA, YNFKEQ. This CDR3 contains 17 residues. As DNA, the CDR3 is TGTGCCAGCAGCCAAGAGGGTTCCGGGACACCAACCTACGAGCAGTACTTC. The encoded protein is CASSQEGSGTPTYEQYF.